The sequence of this TCR beta chain was determined in a study of T cell responses to AZD1222 COVID-19 vaccine. General study findings and limits: Mostly white British, mostly female donors; authors suggested clonal diversity may be underestimated.

The protocol was immunoSEQ multiplex PCR, while the TCRdb copy is restricted to in-frame clones and leaves out a portion. Of some 54,000 clones listed, around 92% were seen once; the top ten hold about 2%. With respect to this clone: Antigen specificity is unknown.

The material sequenced was peripheral blood, taken on day 0 of AZD1222 vaccination. The clonotype was recovered from an adult in good health.

CDR3 sequence: CASRTDTNTEAFF. The CDR3 coding sequence is TGTGCCAGCAGAACGGACACTAACACTGAAGCTTTCTTT. The chain links TRBV7-2 to TRBJ1-1, with D perhaps TRBD1 (5 bases). The CDR3 is made up of 13 amino acids. In germline, CDR1 is SGHTA, CDR2 FQGNSA. V was trimmed by 6 bases and J by 2 bases, leaving 10 bases between them.